This TCR beta chain appears in the sequencing data of a study of OX40 agonist ivuxolimab in advanced cancers. Study-wide context: It was permissible to have had prior anti-PD-1, anti-PD-L1 or anti-CTLA-4 therapy, and approximately 41% had some. Of the patients, three showed partial responses, one with hepatocellular carcinoma and two with cutaneous melanoma. Overall study results and limits: Several nonresponders also turned out to have low normalized T-cell clonal expansion. Expanded clones were, on average, more numerous among CD8+ T cells than CD4+.

Worth noting for this clone: As yet, its antigen is unknown.

CDR1 and CDR2 (germline): SEHNR, FQNEAQ (reference sequence). Trimming shortened V by 5 bases and J by 1 base, and 16 bases separated the two germline ends. The CDR3 spans 16 residues. The data were produced by immunoSEQ multiplex PCR, yet TCRdb's version contains in-frame clones alone and is incomplete. The data show about 20,000 clones, around 81% seen once. The sequence derives from an adult with an advanced solid tumor such as melanoma, head and neck, liver or kidney cancer. Source: CD4+ or CD8+ T cells sorted from blood, taken in a trial of the OX40 agonist ivuxolimab. The V call is TRBV7-9, the J call TRBJ2-3; a possible D gene is TRBD2 (5 bases). DNA for the CDR3: TGTGCCAGCAGCCCGTCTCGCGCGGGTGGCACAGATACGCAGTATTTT. Protein: CASSPSRAGGTDTQYF.